These T cell receptor beta chains were read from a single sample in a study of T-cell reconstitution after alpha-beta-depleted transplantation in children. MiXCR, run by TCRdb on the PCR reads, gives a single entry per CDR3 protein. The repertoire consists of around 370,000 distinct CDR3 sequences, with 10% occurring once and the leading ten covering around 2.5%. Sequenced material: PBMCs from the stem cell graft donor, taken from the stem cell graft. These receptor sequences come from a human donor who donated a stem cell graft to a child with acute lymphoblastic leukemia. Both conserved end residues are part of each CDR3. The order of the fields is V gene, J gene, D gene, clone size, CDR3 protein, CDR3 DNA. D genes are given only for firm matches. Part of the rows lack a size; the others show once, few, many or a class for expanded clones.

TRBV20-1	TRBJ1-1	-	many	CSAQAHLRGNTEAFF	TGCAGTGCGCAGGCCCACCTGCGGGGGAACACTGAAGCTTTCTTT
TRBV20-1	TRBJ2-7	-	-	CSARDSKEPYEQYF	TGCAGTGCTAGAGATAGCAAGGAACCCTACGAGCAGTACTTC
TRBV7-2	TRBJ1-4	-	few	CASSNRFRNEKLFF	TGTGCCAGCAGCAACAGGTTTCGAAATGAAAAACTGTTTTTT
TRBV5-1	TRBJ1-3	-	-	CASSFWGAGNTIYF	TGCGCCAGCAGCTTTTGGGGGGCTGGAAACACCATATATTTT
TRBV6-2/TRBV6-3	TRBJ2-2	-	few	CASSLPPDRELFF	TGTGCCAGCAGTTTACCACCAGACCGGGAGCTGTTTTTT
TRBV7-3	TRBJ1-1	-	-	CASSPNGRAGWTEAFF	TGTGCCAGCAGCCCTAATGGTCGGGCAGGGTGGACTGAAGCTTTCTTT
TRBV6-1	TRBJ1-2	-	many	CASSELQDDYGYTF	TGTGCCAGCAGTGAATTACAGGATGACTATGGCTACACCTTC
TRBV20-1	TRBJ2-1	-	few	CSARRTVGSYNEQFF	TGCAGTGCCCGTCGGACAGTTGGCTCCTACAATGAGCAGTTCTTC
TRBV12-3/TRBV12-4	TRBJ2-7	-	few	CASSLSYLMGGGGYEQYF	TGTGCCAGCAGTTTGTCCTACTTGATGGGTGGGGGTGGCTACGAGCAGTACTTC
TRBV5-1	TRBJ1-2	-	many	CASTPGQSYGYTF	TGCGCCAGCACCCCTGGACAGTCGTATGGCTACACCTTC
TRBV27	TRBJ2-1	-	many	CASSLLGDEQFF	TGTGCCAGCAGTCTCTTGGGGGATGAGCAGTTCTTC
TRBV4-3	TRBJ1-4	-	many	CASSQQTNEKLFF	TGCGCCAGCAGCCAACAAACTAATGAAAAACTGTTTTTT
TRBV28	TRBJ2-7	TRBD1	few	CASSPDPYWTGGIYEQYF	TGTGCCAGCAGTCCTGACCCCTATTGGACAGGTGGGATCTACGAGCAGTACTTC
TRBV10-3	TRBJ2-7	TRBD2	-	CAISGTSGSGGQYF	TGTGCCATCAGTGGGACTAGCGGGAGCGGCGGGCAGTACTTC
TRBV24-1	TRBJ1-2	-	-	CADRSYGYTF	TGTGCCGACCGAAGCTATGGCTACACCTTC
TRBV12-3/TRBV12-4	TRBJ2-5	-	many	CASSPARLGLETQYF	TGTGCCAGCAGTCCAGCACGACTAGGTCTAGAGACCCAGTACTTC
TRBV24-1	TRBJ2-4	TRBD1	-	CATSDWPGQKGKNIQYF	TGTGCCACCAGTGATTGGCCGGGACAGAAGGGCAAAAACATTCAGTACTTC
TRBV12-3/TRBV12-4	TRBJ1-1	-	many	CASSFSSEAFF	TGTGCCAGCAGTTTTAGCAGTGAAGCTTTCTTT
TRBV5-1	TRBJ2-2	-	-	CASSPLMGGLSGELFF	TGCGCCAGCAGCCCCTTAATGGGGGGGCTCAGCGGGGAGCTGTTTTTT
TRBV6-5	TRBJ2-7	TRBD1	-	CASSYSKGQGYEQYF	TGTGCCAGCAGTTACTCAAAGGGACAGGGGTACGAGCAGTACTTC
TRBV27	TRBJ2-1	TRBD2	many	CASSSRTSGYNEQFF	TGTGCCAGCAGTTCCCGGACTAGCGGATACAATGAGCAGTTCTTC